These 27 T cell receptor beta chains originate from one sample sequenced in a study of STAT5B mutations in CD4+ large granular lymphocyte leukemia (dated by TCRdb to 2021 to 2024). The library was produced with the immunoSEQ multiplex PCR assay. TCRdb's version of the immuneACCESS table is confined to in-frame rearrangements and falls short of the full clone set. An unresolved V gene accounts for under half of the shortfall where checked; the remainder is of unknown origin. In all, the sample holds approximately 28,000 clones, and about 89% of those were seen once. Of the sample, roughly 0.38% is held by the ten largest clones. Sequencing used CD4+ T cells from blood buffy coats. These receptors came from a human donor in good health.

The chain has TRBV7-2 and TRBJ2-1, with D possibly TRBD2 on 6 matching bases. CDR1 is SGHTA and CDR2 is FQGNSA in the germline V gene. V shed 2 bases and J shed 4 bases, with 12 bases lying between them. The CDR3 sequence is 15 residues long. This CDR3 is CASSLLGGLYNEQFF. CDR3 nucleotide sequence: TGTGCCAGCAGCTTATTGGGGGGACTTTACAATGAGCAGTTCTTC. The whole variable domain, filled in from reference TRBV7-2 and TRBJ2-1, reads GAGVSQSPSNKVTEKGKDVELRCDPISGHTALYWYRQSLGQGLEFLIYFQGNSAPDKSGLPSDRFSAERTGGSVSTLTIQRTQQEDSAVYLCASSLLGGLYNEQFFGPGTRLTVL.

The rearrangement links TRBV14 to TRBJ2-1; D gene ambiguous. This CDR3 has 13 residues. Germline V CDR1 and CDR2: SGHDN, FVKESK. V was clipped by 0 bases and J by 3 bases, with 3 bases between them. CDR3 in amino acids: CASSQDRYNEQFF. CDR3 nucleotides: TGTGCCAGCAGCCAAGATCGCTACAATGAGCAGTTCTTC.

The CDR3 loop reads CASSLDSQPLAEQYF. For the CDR3, the DNA is TGCGCCAGCAGCTTAGACAGCCAACCTCTTGCCGAGCAGTACTTC. The chain carries TRBV5-1 and TRBJ2-7, with TRBD1 as a possible D gene (5 bases). Trimming shortened V by 2 bases and J by 6 bases, and 18 bases separated the two germline ends. This CDR3 has 15 residues. CDR1 is SGHRS, CDR2 YFSETQ, per germline.

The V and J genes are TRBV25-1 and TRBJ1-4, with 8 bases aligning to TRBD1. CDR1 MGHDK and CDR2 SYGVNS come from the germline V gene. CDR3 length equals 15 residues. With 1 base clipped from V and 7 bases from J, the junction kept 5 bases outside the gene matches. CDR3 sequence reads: CASSESTGAAEKLFF. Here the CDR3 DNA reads TGTGCCAGCAGTGAATCGACAGGGGCGGCTGAAAAACTGTTTTTT.

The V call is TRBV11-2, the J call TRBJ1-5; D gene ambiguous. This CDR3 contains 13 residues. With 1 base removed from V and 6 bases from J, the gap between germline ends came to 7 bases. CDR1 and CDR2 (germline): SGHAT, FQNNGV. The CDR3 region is CASSLGLGQPQHF. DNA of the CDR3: TGTGCCAGCAGCTTAGGCCTCGGTCAGCCCCAGCATTTT.

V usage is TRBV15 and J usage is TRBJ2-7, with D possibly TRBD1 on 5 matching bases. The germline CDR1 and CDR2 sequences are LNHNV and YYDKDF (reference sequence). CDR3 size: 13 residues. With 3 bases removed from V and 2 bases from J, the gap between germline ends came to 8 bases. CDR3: CATSRDIAYEQYF. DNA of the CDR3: TGTGCCACCAGCAGGGACATCGCCTACGAGCAGTACTTC.

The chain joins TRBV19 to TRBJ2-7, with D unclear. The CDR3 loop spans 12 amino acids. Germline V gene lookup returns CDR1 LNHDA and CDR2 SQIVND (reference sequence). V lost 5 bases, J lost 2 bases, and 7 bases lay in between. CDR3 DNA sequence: TGTGCCAGTAGTCGGTCAACCTACGAGCAGTACTTC. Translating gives CASSRSTYEQYF.

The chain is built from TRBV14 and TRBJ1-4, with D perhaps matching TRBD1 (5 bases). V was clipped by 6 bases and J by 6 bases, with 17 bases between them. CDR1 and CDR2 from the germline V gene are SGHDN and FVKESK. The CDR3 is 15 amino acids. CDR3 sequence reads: CASSSGGFGYEKLFF. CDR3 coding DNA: TGTGCCAGCAGTTCCGGGGGATTCGGGTATGAAAAACTGTTTTTT.

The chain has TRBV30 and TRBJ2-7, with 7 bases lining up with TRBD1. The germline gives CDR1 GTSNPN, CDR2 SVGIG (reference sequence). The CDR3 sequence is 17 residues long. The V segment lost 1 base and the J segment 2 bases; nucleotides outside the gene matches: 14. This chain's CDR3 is CAWSEIPYFDRAYEQYF. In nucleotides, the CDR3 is TGTGCCTGGAGTGAAATCCCCTACTTCGACAGGGCCTACGAGCAGTACTTC.

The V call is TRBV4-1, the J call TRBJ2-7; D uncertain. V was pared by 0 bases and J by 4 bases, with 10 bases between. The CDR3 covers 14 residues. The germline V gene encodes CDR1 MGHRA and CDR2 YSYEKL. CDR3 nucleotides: TGCGCCAGCAGCCAAGAGGTGGGGATTTACGAGCAGTACTTC. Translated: CASSQEVGIYEQYF.

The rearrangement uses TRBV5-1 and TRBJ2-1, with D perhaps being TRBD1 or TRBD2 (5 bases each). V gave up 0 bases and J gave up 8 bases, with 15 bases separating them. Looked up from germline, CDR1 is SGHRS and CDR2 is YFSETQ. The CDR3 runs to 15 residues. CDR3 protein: CASSLGGPRRDEQFF. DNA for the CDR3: TGCGCCAGCAGCTTGGGGGGACCCAGAAGGGATGAGCAGTTCTTC.

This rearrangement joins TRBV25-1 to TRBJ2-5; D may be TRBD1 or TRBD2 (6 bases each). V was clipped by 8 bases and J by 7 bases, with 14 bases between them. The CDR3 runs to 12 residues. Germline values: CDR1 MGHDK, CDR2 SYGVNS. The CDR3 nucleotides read TGTGCCAGCGACGGGGGCGCATGGACCCAGTACTTC. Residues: CASDGGAWTQYF.

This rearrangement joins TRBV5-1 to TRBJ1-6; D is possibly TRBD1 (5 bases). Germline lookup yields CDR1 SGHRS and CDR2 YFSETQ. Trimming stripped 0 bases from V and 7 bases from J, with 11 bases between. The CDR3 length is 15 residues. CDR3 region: CASSLDTRGNSPLHF. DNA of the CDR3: TGCGCCAGCAGCTTGGACACTCGGGGGAATTCACCCCTCCACTTT.

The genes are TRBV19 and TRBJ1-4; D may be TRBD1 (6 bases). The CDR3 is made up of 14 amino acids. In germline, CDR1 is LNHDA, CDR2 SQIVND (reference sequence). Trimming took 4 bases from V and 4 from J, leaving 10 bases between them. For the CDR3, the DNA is TGTGCCAGTAGTACGGGGGCCAGTAATGAAAAACTGTTTTTT. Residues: CASSTGASNEKLFF.

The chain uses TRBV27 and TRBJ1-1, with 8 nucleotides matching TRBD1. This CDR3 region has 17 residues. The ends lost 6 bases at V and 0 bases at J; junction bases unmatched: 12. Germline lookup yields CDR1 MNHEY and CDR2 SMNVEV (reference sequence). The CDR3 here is CASSRSTGQDVNTEAFF. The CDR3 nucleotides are TGTGCCAGCAGCCGCTCTACGGGACAGGACGTGAACACTGAAGCTTTCTTT.

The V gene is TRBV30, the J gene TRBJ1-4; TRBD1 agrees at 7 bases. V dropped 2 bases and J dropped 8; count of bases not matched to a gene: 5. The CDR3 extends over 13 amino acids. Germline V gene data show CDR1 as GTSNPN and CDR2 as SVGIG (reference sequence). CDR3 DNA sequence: TGTGCCTGGAGTCAGGGGGTAGAAGAAAAACTGTTTTTT. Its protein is CAWSQGVEEKLFF.

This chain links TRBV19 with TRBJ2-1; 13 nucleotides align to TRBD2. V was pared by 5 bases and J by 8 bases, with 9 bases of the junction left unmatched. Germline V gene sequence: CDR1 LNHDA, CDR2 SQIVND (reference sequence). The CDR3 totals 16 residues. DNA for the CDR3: TGTGCCAGTAGTCCCCGGACTAGCGGGAGTCACGATGAGCAGTTCTTC. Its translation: CASSPRTSGSHDEQFF. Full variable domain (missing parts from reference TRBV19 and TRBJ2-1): DGGITQSPKYLFRKEGQNVTLSCEQNLNHDAMYWYRQDPGQGLRLIYYSQIVNDFQKGDIAEGYSVSREKKESFPLTVTSAQKNPTAFYLCASSPRTSGSHDEQFFGPGTRLTVL.

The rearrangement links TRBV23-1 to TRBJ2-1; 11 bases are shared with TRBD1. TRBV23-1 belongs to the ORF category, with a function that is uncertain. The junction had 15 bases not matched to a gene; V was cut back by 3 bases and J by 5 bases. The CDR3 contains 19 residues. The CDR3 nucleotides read TGCGCCAGCAGTCATACACGGGACAGGGGGACCATACCCCACAATGAGCAGTTCTTC. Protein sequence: CASSHTRDRGTIPHNEQFF.

CDR3 in DNA: TGTGCCAGCAGCTTAGAATCCAGGGTAGTTTCAGATACGCAGTATTTT. The encoded protein is CASSLESRVVSDTQYF. The V call is TRBV11-2, the J call TRBJ2-3, with D possibly TRBD1 on 5 matching bases. Germline CDR1 is SGHAT and CDR2 is FQNNGV. The CDR3 has 16 residues. Trimming removed 0 bases from V and 4 bases from J, with 14 bases in between.

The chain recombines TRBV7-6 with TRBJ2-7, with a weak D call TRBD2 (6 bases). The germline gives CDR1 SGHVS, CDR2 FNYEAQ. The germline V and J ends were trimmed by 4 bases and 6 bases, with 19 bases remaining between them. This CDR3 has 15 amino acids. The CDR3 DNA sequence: TGTGCCAGCAGCTCCCCAAGCGGCGGAGCGGGCGAGCAGTACTTC. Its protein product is CASSSPSGGAGEQYF.

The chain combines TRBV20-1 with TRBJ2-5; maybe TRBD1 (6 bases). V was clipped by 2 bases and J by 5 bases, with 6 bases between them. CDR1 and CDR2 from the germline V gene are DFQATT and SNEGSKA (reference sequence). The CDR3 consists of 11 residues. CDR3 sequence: CSARQGETQYF. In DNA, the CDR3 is TGCAGTGCTAGACAGGGGGAGACCCAGTACTTC.

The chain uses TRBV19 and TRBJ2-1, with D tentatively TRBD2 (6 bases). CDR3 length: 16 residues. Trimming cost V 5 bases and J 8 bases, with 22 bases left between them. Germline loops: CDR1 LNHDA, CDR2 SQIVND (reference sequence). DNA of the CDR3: TGTGCCAGTAGTGGGATCGGAGGGCCTTATGGGCATGAGCAGTTCTTC. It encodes CASSGIGGPYGHEQFF.

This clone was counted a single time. This CDR3 reads CASSVEIRRSGELFF. The CDR3 region has the DNA TGTGCCAGCAGTGTTGAGATAAGGCGATCCGGGGAGCTGTTTTTT. J is TRBJ2-2 and V is TRBV6-1; D ambiguous. The ends were cut back, 4 bases at V and 6 bases at J, with 15 bases in the middle. The CDR3 is made up of 15 amino acids. Germline V gene sequence: CDR1 MNHNS, CDR2 SASEGT.

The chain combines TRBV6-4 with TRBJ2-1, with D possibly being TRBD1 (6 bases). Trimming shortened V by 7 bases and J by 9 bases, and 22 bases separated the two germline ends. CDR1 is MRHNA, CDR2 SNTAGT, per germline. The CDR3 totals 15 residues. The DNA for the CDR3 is TGTGCCAGCACCAGGGACATAGGGGGATCGGGTGAGCAGTTCTTC. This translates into CASTRDIGGSGEQFF.

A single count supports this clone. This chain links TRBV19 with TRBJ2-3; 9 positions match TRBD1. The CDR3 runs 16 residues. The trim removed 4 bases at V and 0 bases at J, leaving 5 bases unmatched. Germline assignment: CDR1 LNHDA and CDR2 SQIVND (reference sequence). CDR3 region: CASSTGQGQSTDTQYF. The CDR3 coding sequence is TGTGCCAGTAGTACCGGACAGGGGCAGAGCACAGATACGCAGTATTTT.

This CDR3 is CASDPGLSYNEQFF. CDR3 in DNA: TGTGCCAGTGACCCGGGACTATCCTACAATGAGCAGTTCTTC. V gene TRBV6-1 combines with J gene TRBJ2-1; 7 nucleotides line up with TRBD2. The CDR3 sequence is 14 residues long. V shed 9 bases and J 1 base; nucleotides not matched to a gene: 6. Per the germline V gene, CDR1 is MNHNS and CDR2 is SASEGT.

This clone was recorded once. The DNA for the CDR3 is TGTGCCAGCAGTAAGACAGGGAGTGGTGAAAAACTGTTTTTT. Translated, it gives CASSKTGSGEKLFF. The chain uses TRBV6-6 and TRBJ1-4; TRBD1 aligns across 7 bases. The CDR3 length is 14 residues. Germline-derived CDR1 and CDR2 are MNHNY and SVGAGI (reference sequence). With 5 bases clipped from V and 7 bases from J, the junction kept 7 bases outside the gene matches.